These 23 T cell receptor beta chains were sequenced from one sample in a study of blood T cell repertoires in COVID-19 (dated by TCRdb to 2018 to 2020). Preparation of the library involved the immunoSEQ multiplex PCR assay. TCRdb took this table from immuneACCESS and kept in-frame rearrangements with V and J called. Such tables lack part of the clones; where checked against another copy, unresolved V genes explain under half of the gap, and the rest is unexplained. Recorded for this sample are some 130,000 clones; under 95% of them occurred a single time. The top ten clones comprise about 4% of the sample. Sequenced sample: peripheral blood. The receptor source for this set is a man between 45 and 60 years old with active COVID-19.

In this sample, this clone turned up once. The chain employs TRBV30 and TRBJ1-5; 9 bases are shared with TRBD1. The CDR3 covers 14 residues. Germline V gives CDR1 GTSNPN, CDR2 SVGIG (reference sequence). The V and J ends lost 3 bases and 6 bases, in that order; junction bases with no gene match: 6. As DNA, the CDR3 is TGTGCCTGGAGCCAAGACAGGGGGAGTCAGCCCCAGCATTTT. The encoded protein is CAWSQDRGSQPQHF.

This chain joins TRBV24-1 and TRBJ1-2; no definite D call. Germline assignment: CDR1 KGHDR and CDR2 SFDVKD. This CDR3 is 14 amino acids long. Trimming left V 2 bases short and J 4 bases short, with 10 bases between. The CDR3 coding sequence is TGTGCCACCAGTGATTCTAGTGACCCCTATGGCTACACCTTC. Encoded protein: CATSDSSDPYGYTF.

The chain recombines TRBV7-4 with TRBJ2-5; no reliable D call. Trimming took 5 bases from V and 2 from J, leaving 6 bases between them. Germline-derived CDR1 and CDR2 are SGHVT and SQSDAQ. This CDR3 has 12 residues. Written as DNA, the CDR3 is TGTGCCAGCAGCCCCTTTCAAGAGACCCAGTACTTC. Translated: CASSPFQETQYF.

The rearrangement joins TRBV4-2 to TRBJ2-6, with 8 bases aligning to TRBD1. The CDR3 consists of 18 residues. Germline CDR1 and CDR2: LGHNA and YNFKEQ. The J segment lost 0 bases and the V segment lost 0 bases, leaving 4 bases of the junction unmatched. The CDR3 protein is CASSQDAGGPSGANVLTF. CDR3 DNA sequence: TGTGCCAGCAGCCAAGATGCAGGGGGCCCCTCTGGGGCCAACGTCCTGACTTTC.

This chain links TRBV24-1 with TRBJ2-3, with 7 positions matching TRBD2. The CDR3 has 16 residues. Trimming cost V 4 bases and J 4 bases; bases outside gene matches: 10. The V gene's germline CDR1 is KGHDR and CDR2 SFDVKD. In DNA form, the CDR3 reads TGTGCCACCAGTGACCCCGGACTAGTGTGGCCAGATACGCAGTATTTT. It translates to CATSDPGLVWPDTQYF.

V and J are TRBV7-2 and TRBJ2-3; D possibly corresponds to TRBD2 (6 bases). The V gene lost 5 bases and the J gene lost 2 bases, with 14 bases spanning the gap. The CDR3 length is 15 residues. Germline V gives CDR1 SGHTA, CDR2 FQGNSA. The CDR3 region is CASSIGTLLTDTQYF. The CDR3 DNA sequence: TGTGCCAGCAGCATCGGGACTTTGCTCACAGATACGCAGTATTTT.

This sequence joins TRBV5-8 and TRBJ1-5; the match to TRBD1 covers 7 bases. Germline lookup yields CDR1 SGHTS and CDR2 YDEGEE. J gave up 4 bases and V 2 bases, and 6 bases lay outside the gene matches. The CDR3 contains 15 residues. CDR3 amino acids: CASSFRAGGNQPQHF. CDR3 DNA: TGTGCCAGCAGCTTTCGGGCAGGGGGAAATCAGCCCCAGCATTTT.

The chain employs TRBV9 and TRBJ2-3, with TRBD2 identical over 8 bases. CDR1 SGDLS and CDR2 YYNGEE come from the germline V gene. The CDR3 contains 15 residues. V lost 1 base and J lost 5; bases outside the gene matches: 6. This chain's CDR3 is CASSVYREGRDTQYF. Written as DNA, the CDR3 is TGTGCCAGCAGCGTATATCGGGAGGGAAGAGATACGCAGTATTTT. Full variable domain (remainder filled in from reference TRBV9 and TRBJ2-3): DSGVTQTPKHLITATGQRVTLRCSPRSGDLSVYWYQQSLDQGLQFLIQYYNGEERAKGNILERFSAQQFPDLHSELNLSSLELGDSALYFCASSVYREGRDTQYFGPGTRLTVL.

CDR3 region: CASSDNEQFF. The CDR3 DNA reads as TGTGCCAGCTCGGACAATGAGCAGTTCTTC. This chain joins TRBV6-5 and TRBJ2-1; D not resolved. This CDR3 spans 10 amino acids. Germline CDR1 is MNHEY and CDR2 is SVGAGI. V lost 8 bases to trimming and J lost 5 bases, with 4 bases between them.

This chain joins TRBV24-1 and TRBJ1-3, with TRBD1 identical over 11 bases. Germline V gene sequence: CDR1 KGHDR, CDR2 SFDVKD. V lost 1 base to trimming and J lost 3 bases; unmatched junction nucleotides: 4. This CDR3 region has 17 residues. Here the CDR3 DNA reads TGTGCCACCAGTGATTTCAGGACAGGGGGCCATGGAAACACCATATATTTT. Its protein product is CATSDFRTGGHGNTIYF.

The chain carries TRBV5-4 and TRBJ1-1; 9 nucleotides line up with TRBD1. The CDR3 spans 14 residues. Trimming took 3 bases from V and 7 from J; bases not matched to a gene: 7. Germline-derived CDR1 and CDR2 are SGHNT and YYREEE (reference sequence). CDR3 loop: CASSSRDRVGEAFF. The CDR3 coding sequence is TGTGCCAGCAGCTCCCGGGACAGGGTCGGTGAAGCTTTCTTT.

The rearrangement joins TRBV15 to TRBJ2-2; TRBD2 agrees at 7 bases. With 2 bases clipped from V and 4 bases from J, the junction kept 7 bases outside the gene matches. Looked up from germline, CDR1 is LNHNV and CDR2 is YYDKDF (reference sequence). The CDR3 spans 16 residues. CDR3 sequence (DNA): TGTGCCACCAGCAGACAGAGGGAGGGATTCACCGGGGAGCTGTTTTTT. Its protein is CATSRQREGFTGELFF.

This chain uses TRBV6-5 with TRBJ1-2; no reliable D call. The ends were cut back, 7 bases at V and 2 bases at J, with 14 bases in the middle. Germline CDR1 is MNHEY and CDR2 is SVGAGI. This CDR3 is 14 amino acids long. CDR3 sequence reads: CASTPGGSNYGYTF. CDR3 coding DNA: TGTGCCAGCACCCCAGGAGGGTCGAACTATGGCTACACCTTC.

The chain links TRBV11-3 to TRBJ2-3, with 10 positions matching TRBD2. The CDR3 length is 15 residues. The V segment lost 3 bases and the J segment 3 bases; nucleotides outside the gene matches: 3. Germline CDR1 SGHNT, CDR2 YENEEA. Here the CDR3 reads CASSFGLAVTDTQYF. For the CDR3, the DNA is TGTGCCAGCAGCTTCGGACTAGCGGTGACAGATACGCAGTATTTT.

V usage is TRBV30 and J usage is TRBJ1-2; D gene uncertain. Germline loops: CDR1 GTSNPN, CDR2 SVGIG (reference sequence). V lost 5 bases and J lost 8, with 12 bases in between. This CDR3 comprises 11 residues. The CDR3 spells CAWALRRGYTF. The CDR3 DNA sequence: TGTGCCTGGGCCCTCCGGAGGGGCTACACCTTC.

A remark on this clone: The sample contains more than one DNA sequence encoding this CDR3. The chain carries TRBV7-9 and TRBJ1-2, with TRBD1 as a possible D gene (5 bases). Germline lookup yields CDR1 SEHNR and CDR2 FQNEAQ (reference sequence). Trimming cost V 3 bases and J 6 bases, with 11 bases left between them. This CDR3 contains 13 residues. CDR3 DNA: TGTGCCAGCAGCTTTCAGGGCCTGAATGGCTACACCTTC. Translation: CASSFQGLNGYTF.

This chain joins TRBV5-5 and TRBJ2-1; the D gene is possibly TRBD1 (5 bases). Between the trimmed V and J ends, which lost 1 base and 5 bases, there was a span of 13 bases. The CDR3 contains 15 residues. The germline CDR1 and CDR2 sequences are SGHKS and YYEKEE (reference sequence). This chain's CDR3 is CASSLSPQGHNEQFF. CDR3 nucleotide sequence: TGTGCCAGCAGCTTGTCTCCCCAGGGCCACAATGAGCAGTTCTTC.

The rearrangement joins TRBV5-6 to TRBJ1-4; 9 bases fit TRBD1. Germline V gene lookup returns CDR1 SGHDT and CDR2 YYEEEE. The CDR3 spans 15 residues. J lost 2 bases, V lost 3 bases, and 2 bases had no gene match. The CDR3 nucleotides are TGTGCCAGCAGCTGGACAGGGGCCACTAATGAAAAACTGTTTTTT. This gives the protein CASSWTGATNEKLFF.

The rearrangement joins TRBV13 to TRBJ2-1; 9 bases match TRBD2. V was pared by 3 bases and J by 2 bases, with 5 bases of the junction left unmatched. The CDR3 is 16 residues long. The germline V gene encodes CDR1 PRHDT and CDR2 FYEKMQ (reference sequence). The CDR3 DNA reads as TGTGCCAGCAGCTTTGGGGCGGGGGGGCCCTACAATGAGCAGTTCTTC. It is translated as CASSFGAGGPYNEQFF.

Only one count was recorded for this clone. V and J are TRBV27 and TRBJ1-2; D not resolved. CDR3 length equals 14 residues. Trimming removed 2 bases at V and 5 bases at J, with 12 bases between. Germline loops: CDR1 MNHEY, CDR2 SMNVEV (reference sequence). The CDR3 nucleotides read TGTGCCAGCAGTTTAAGCTTCCGGGTATATGGCTACACCTTC. This codes for CASSLSFRVYGYTF.

This chain links TRBV5-5 with TRBJ2-3, with D possibly TRBD2 on 6 matching bases. Looked up from germline, CDR1 is SGHKS and CDR2 is YYEKEE (reference sequence). Trimming shortened V by 3 bases and J by 4 bases, and 9 bases separated the two germline ends. The length of the CDR3 is 13 residues. This CDR3 is CASSSWGADTQYF. In DNA form, the CDR3 reads TGTGCCAGCAGCTCGTGGGGGGCAGATACGCAGTATTTT. Complete variable domain (other parts from reference TRBV5-5 and TRBJ2-3): DAGVTQSPTHLIKTRGQQVTLRCSPISGHKSVSWYQQVLGQGPQFIFQYYEKEERGRGNFPDRFSARQFPNYSSELNVNALLLGDSALYLCASSSWGADTQYFGPGTRLTVL.

The chain couples TRBV18 to TRBJ2-1; possible D gene TRBD2, 6 bases. Deletions cut 3 bases from V and 1 base from J, with 7 bases between. There are 14 residues in the CDR3. Germline loops: CDR1 KGHSH, CDR2 LQKENI. Here the CDR3 reads CASSPGGSYNEQFF. The CDR3 region has the DNA TGTGCCAGCTCACCGGGGGGATCCTACAATGAGCAGTTCTTC.

The CDR3 region has the DNA TGTGCCAGCAGTTTACAGGGGGCGGTGGATACGCAGTATTTT. It is translated as CASSLQGAVDTQYF. The genes are TRBV7-3 and TRBJ2-3; 9 nucleotides agree with TRBD1. CDR1 and CDR2 (germline): SGHTA, FQGTGA. After removal of 6 bases from V and 6 bases from J, the junction contained 7 bases not matched to a gene. This CDR3 spans 14 amino acids.